What follows are 30 T cell receptor beta chains derived from one specimen sequenced in a study of T cell changes during pregnancy in multiple sclerosis (dated by TCRdb to the late 2010s). Libraries came from the immunoSEQ multiplex PCR assay. The clones in this table, taken by TCRdb from immuneACCESS, are in-frame only. Not every clone is retained; where verified, under half of the shortfall comes from an unresolved V gene, and the cause of the rest is unknown. Here the sample has 30,000 or so clones; under 95% occur a single time. The ten largest clones capture roughly 0.42% of the sample. The sequenced sample was CD4+ T cells from peripheral blood mononuclear cells, obtained in the second trimester of pregnancy. The receptors shown here come from a female donor in good health, enrolled as a control in a pregnancy study.

This chain joins TRBV6-5 and TRBJ2-1; TRBD2 agrees at 8 bases. This CDR3 has 14 amino acids. Looked up from germline, CDR1 is MNHEY and CDR2 is SVGAGI. V trimming: 5 bases; J trimming: 7 bases; junction bases outside the gene matches: 7. The CDR3 DNA follows: TGTGCCAGCAGTGACGCGGGGGGCAAAAATGAGCAGTTCTTC. This sequence encodes CASSDAGGKNEQFF.

This rearrangement joins TRBV18 to TRBJ1-5; TRBD1 matches 8 bases. The CDR3 has 16 amino acids. Per germline, CDR1 KGHSH and CDR2 LQKENI. Germline trimming cut 2 bases from V and 3 bases from J; bases unmatched to any gene: 6. CDR3: CASSPRGQVPNQPQHF. CDR3 in DNA: TGTGCCAGCTCACCAAGGGGACAGGTCCCCAATCAGCCCCAGCATTTT.

This clone was counted between two and nine times. This chain links TRBV19 with TRBJ1-2; 9 bases map to TRBD1. With 10 bases clipped from V and 7 bases from J, the junction kept 13 bases outside the gene matches. In germline, CDR1 is LNHDA, CDR2 SQIVND (reference sequence). CDR3 length: 14 residues. CDR3 nucleotide sequence: TGTGCCACCGCTCCGTTGACAGGGGGATTTGGCTACACCTTC. As protein: CATAPLTGGFGYTF.

This clone appeared once. CDR3: CASSASQGTGEKLFF. CDR3 DNA: TGTGCCAGCAGTGCGTCACAGGGTACTGGTGAAAAACTGTTTTTT. This chain connects TRBV6-1 to TRBJ1-4; D is perhaps TRBD1 (6 bases). V was trimmed by 4 bases and J by 7 bases, leaving 16 bases between them. The CDR3 totals 15 residues. CDR1 and CDR2 (germline): MNHNS, SASEGT.

There are a few counts of this clone. J is TRBJ1-6 and V is TRBV30; unclear D gene. The CDR3 spans 12 residues. CDR1 and CDR2 from the germline V gene are GTSNPN and SVGIG (reference sequence). Trimming took off 0 bases at V and 16 bases at J, with 13 bases between the two ends. For the CDR3, the DNA is TGTGCCTGGAGTGTAGATCACTCTACGCTCCACTTT. It codes for CAWSVDHSTLHF.

The J gene is TRBJ1-2, the V gene TRBV9; 8 nucleotides match TRBD1. This CDR3 is built from 14 residues. With 3 bases clipped from V and 5 bases from J, the junction kept 6 bases outside the gene matches. Looked up from germline, CDR1 is SGDLS and CDR2 is YYNGEE. CDR3 residues: CASSAGGDQYGYTF. DNA for the CDR3: TGTGCCAGCAGCGCAGGGGGCGACCAATATGGCTACACCTTC.

This chain joins TRBV18 and TRBJ1-1; possibly TRBD1 for D (5 bases). In germline, CDR1 is KGHSH, CDR2 LQKENI. Trimming took 3 bases from V and 7 from J, leaving 15 bases between them. CDR3 size: 14 residues. CDR3 nucleotide sequence: TGTGCCAGCTCACCCGACGGGGGGAAACATGAAGCTTTCTTT. Protein: CASSPDGGKHEAFF.

The gene calls are TRBV5-1 and TRBJ2-3; 8 bases agree with TRBD2. From germline, CDR1 is SGHRS and CDR2 YFSETQ. CDR3 length: 17 residues. V was pared by 4 bases and J by 2 bases, with 12 bases of the junction left unmatched. CDR3 bases: TGCGCCAGCAGCCCCGTTAGCGGGGCGGCCAACACAGATACGCAGTATTTT. Protein product: CASSPVSGAANTDTQYF.

V usage is TRBV19 and J usage is TRBJ2-6, with a weak D call TRBD1 (5 bases). The V gene lost 8 bases and the J gene lost 4 bases, with 15 bases spanning the gap. The CDR3 is 15 residues long. Germline V CDR1 and CDR2: LNHDA, SQIVND (reference sequence). The CDR3 sequence is CASSPQGLGANVLTF. CDR3 DNA sequence: TGTGCCAGTTCCCCTCAGGGTCTCGGGGCCAACGTCCTGACTTTC.

The chain recombines TRBV7-8 with TRBJ2-7; D unresolved. The V gene lost 5 bases and the J gene lost 5 bases, with 16 bases spanning the gap. The CDR3 runs 14 residues. Per the germline V gene, CDR1 is SGHVS and CDR2 is FQNEAQ. CDR3 loop: CASSPRARTNEQYF. CDR3 in DNA: TGTGCCAGCAGCCCGCGTGCTCGTACGAACGAGCAGTACTTC.

CDR3: CASTFRAGGEQYF. CDR3 coding DNA: TGTGCCAGCACCTTCAGGGCAGGCGGCGAGCAGTACTTC. The chain is built from TRBV25-1 and TRBJ2-5; D is possibly TRBD1 (5 bases). The assigned J gene may be wrong: the sequence end matches TRBJ2-7 better. CDR1 MGHDK and CDR2 SYGVNS come from the germline V gene. This CDR3 region has 13 residues.

The chain couples TRBV11-3 to TRBJ2-7; TRBD1 matches at 11 bases. This CDR3 is built from 15 residues. In germline, CDR1 is SGHNT, CDR2 YENEEA. V lost 5 bases, J lost 4 bases, and 7 bases stayed unmatched. CDR3 bases: TGTGCCAGCAGCCTCGGACAGGGGGCAGGGTACGAGCAGTACTTC. Protein sequence: CASSLGQGAGYEQYF.

The rearrangement links TRBV2 to TRBJ1-2; no reliable D call. Germline loops: CDR1 SNHLY, CDR2 FYNNEI. V shed 1 base and J shed 7 bases, with 13 bases lying between them. The CDR3 totals 14 residues. The CDR3 nucleotides read TGTGCCAGCAGTGAAGGGAGGGTTATGGGTGGCTACACCTTC. Translated, it gives CASSEGRVMGGYTF. Full variable domain (remainder filled in from reference TRBV2 and TRBJ1-2): EPEVTQTPSHQVTQMGQEVILRCVPISNHLYFYWYRQILGQKVEFLVSFYNNEISEKSEIFDDQFSVERPDGSNFTLKIRSTKLEDSAMYFCASSEGRVMGGYTFGSGTRLTVV.

V is TRBV11-1 and J is TRBJ2-1, with TRBD2 identical over 8 bases. This CDR3 contains 17 residues. Germline CDR1 is SGHAT and CDR2 is FQDESV (reference sequence). Losses at the gene ends were 1 base for V and 3 bases for J; bases not matched to a gene: 8. The CDR3 loop is CASSLDGERGYYNEQFF. The CDR3, as DNA: TGTGCCAGCAGCTTAGACGGTGAGCGGGGGTACTACAATGAGCAGTTCTTC.

The chain has TRBV6-5 and TRBJ2-5; D is perhaps TRBD1 (6 bases). Germline V gene lookup returns CDR1 MNHEY and CDR2 SVGAGI. V dropped 2 bases and J dropped 11 bases, with 21 bases sitting between them. This CDR3 contains 15 residues. The CDR3 DNA is TGTGCCAGCAGTTACGATGGGGGCGTTTCGTGGGAGCAGTACTTC. This sequence encodes CASSYDGGVSWEQYF.

The chain carries TRBV19 and TRBJ2-2; 8 nucleotides align to TRBD1. Germline CDR1 and CDR2: LNHDA and SQIVND (reference sequence). The CDR3 spans 16 residues. The V gene end was trimmed by 3 bases and the J gene end by 5 bases; junction bases not matched to a gene: 8. The CDR3 DNA sequence: TGTGCCAGTAGTATCAACAGGGGGATACGGACCGGGGAGCTGTTTTTT. This translates into CASSINRGIRTGELFF. Drawing the rest from reference TRBV19 and TRBJ2-2, the complete variable domain is DGGITQSPKYLFRKEGQNVTLSCEQNLNHDAMYWYRQDPGQGLRLIYYSQIVNDFQKGDIAEGYSVSREKKESFPLTVTSAQKNPTAFYLCASSINRGIRTGELFFGEGSRLTVL.

The chain couples TRBV27 to TRBJ2-3; 9 bases agree with TRBD2. This CDR3 has 15 amino acids. CDR1 MNHEY and CDR2 SMNVEV come from the germline V gene (reference sequence). The V gene end was trimmed by 6 bases and the J gene end by 7 bases; junction bases not matched to a gene: 11. The CDR3 nucleotides are TGTGCCAGCAGCCCCGCGGGCGGGAGGGCCCATACGCAGTATTTT. Protein sequence: CASSPAGGRAHTQYF.

The V gene is TRBV7-9, the J gene TRBJ2-7, with TRBD2 matching over 10 bases. The J segment lost 2 bases and the V segment lost 3 bases, leaving 4 bases of the junction unmatched. This CDR3 is 15 amino acids long. Germline V gene data show CDR1 as SEHNR and CDR2 as FQNEAQ (reference sequence). DNA of the CDR3: TGTGCCAGCAGCTTTTTAGGGACTAGCGCCTACGAGCAGTACTTC. This codes for CASSFLGTSAYEQYF.

This clone was seen a single time. The rearrangement joins TRBV6-1 to TRBJ2-1; maybe TRBD1 (5 bases). The CDR3 covers 17 residues. Deletions cut 3 bases from V and 4 bases from J, with 19 bases between. The germline V gene has CDR1 MNHNS and CDR2 SASEGT. The CDR3 is CASSERQGLLLYNEQFF. CDR3 DNA: TGTGCCAGCAGTGAGAGGCAGGGCCTTCTCCTTTACAATGAGCAGTTCTTC.

The chain has TRBV18 and TRBJ1-1; D perhaps matches TRBD1 (5 bases). CDR1 is KGHSH, CDR2 LQKENI, per germline. The CDR3 totals 14 residues. V was trimmed by 4 bases and J by 4 bases, leaving 13 bases between them. In DNA form, the CDR3 reads TGTGCCAGCTCACTACTCCAGGACACCACTGAAGCTTTCTTT. Its translation is CASSLLQDTTEAFF.

The chain carries TRBV5-1 and TRBJ2-3; 7 nucleotides align to TRBD1. The ends lost 1 base at V and 4 bases at J; junction bases unmatched: 9. The CDR3 has 16 residues. CDR1 is SGHRS, CDR2 YFSETQ, per germline. The CDR3 here is CASSLSPGQSSDTQYF. CDR3 DNA sequence: TGCGCCAGCAGCTTGTCCCCGGGACAGTCTTCAGATACGCAGTATTTT.

J is TRBJ2-3 and V is TRBV5-6, with D perhaps matching TRBD2 (5 bases). V dropped 4 bases and J dropped 1 base, with 13 bases sitting between them. Germline V gene lookup returns CDR1 SGHDT and CDR2 YYEEEE. This CDR3 region has 15 residues. CDR3 sequence reads: CASSPRTSRTDTQYF. Here the CDR3 DNA reads TGTGCCAGCAGCCCCCGGACTTCGCGCACAGATACGCAGTATTTT.

For the CDR3, the DNA is TGTGCCAGAAGCTCCGACCGGGGGAGCACTGAAGCTTTCTTT. Protein: CARSSDRGSTEAFF. The J gene is TRBJ1-1, the V gene TRBV5-3, with a tentative D call TRBD1 (5 bases). TRBV5-3 is an ORF, with its function uncertain. The CDR3 extends over 14 amino acids. V was trimmed by 3 bases and J by 4 bases, leaving 13 bases between them.

The V gene is TRBV6-6, the J gene TRBJ2-7, with D hard to call. Germline lookup yields CDR1 MNHNY and CDR2 SVGAGI (reference sequence). The length of the CDR3 is 13 residues. Trimming pared 0 bases from V and 3 bases from J, leaving 6 bases between. CDR3 loop: CASSYSVDYEQYF. The CDR3 nucleotides are TGTGCCAGCAGTTACTCCGTAGACTACGAGCAGTACTTC.

The gene calls are TRBV6-1 and TRBJ1-5; D unclear. CDR1 and CDR2 from the germline V gene are MNHNS and SASEGT. The CDR3 contains 14 residues. With 0 bases removed from V and 9 bases from J, the gap between germline ends came to 12 bases. Here the CDR3 reads CASSEARVRGPQHF. In nucleotides, the CDR3 is TGTGCCAGCAGTGAAGCTCGGGTTCGGGGGCCCCAGCATTTT.

J is TRBJ1-1 and V is TRBV2, with 9 nucleotides matching TRBD1. Germline CDR1 reads SNHLY; CDR2 reads FYNNEI. V shed 6 bases, J shed 1 base, and the junction held 3 bases outside the gene matches. The CDR3 runs to 14 residues. The CDR3 region is CASRDRGGNTEAFF. Here the CDR3 DNA reads TGTGCCAGCAGGGACAGGGGAGGGAACACTGAAGCTTTCTTT.

The chain couples TRBV9 to TRBJ2-2; TRBD2 matches at 13 bases. The CDR3 covers 16 residues. The germline V gene encodes CDR1 SGDLS and CDR2 YYNGEE. The V segment lost 3 bases and the J segment 8 bases; nucleotides outside the gene matches: 7. CDR3 residues: CASSAQTSGRLGELFF. Here the CDR3 DNA reads TGTGCCAGCAGCGCCCAGACTAGCGGGAGGTTGGGGGAGCTGTTTTTT.

This clone came up a few times. This chain joins TRBV10-3 and TRBJ1-2; D possibly corresponds to TRBD1 (5 bases). The CDR3 is 15 amino acids. V was trimmed by 0 bases and J by 2 bases, leaving 10 bases between them. Looked up from germline, CDR1 is ENHRY and CDR2 is SYGVKD. The CDR3 protein is CAISESETGNYGYTF. The CDR3 coding sequence is TGTGCCATCAGTGAGTCGGAAACAGGCAACTATGGCTACACCTTC.

In this sample, this clone turned up once. V and J are TRBV15 and TRBJ2-3; no reliable D call. CDR3 size: 13 residues. V was clipped by 1 base and J by 8 bases, with 10 bases between them. Germline CDR1 is LNHNV and CDR2 is YYDKDF (reference sequence). CDR3 coding DNA: TGTGCCACCAGCAGAGGGGCTTTGGTTACGCAGTATTTT. This translates into CATSRGALVTQYF.

The chain joins TRBV19 to TRBJ1-3, with D possibly being TRBD1 (6 bases). CDR1 is LNHDA and CDR2 is SQIVND in the germline V gene (reference sequence). CDR3 length: 16 residues. The V and J ends lost 3 bases and 0 bases respectively, with 12 bases between them. For the CDR3, the DNA is TGTGCCAGTAGTATCCCGACAGGAAGCTCTGGAAACACCATATATTTT. Translation gives CASSIPTGSSGNTIYF.